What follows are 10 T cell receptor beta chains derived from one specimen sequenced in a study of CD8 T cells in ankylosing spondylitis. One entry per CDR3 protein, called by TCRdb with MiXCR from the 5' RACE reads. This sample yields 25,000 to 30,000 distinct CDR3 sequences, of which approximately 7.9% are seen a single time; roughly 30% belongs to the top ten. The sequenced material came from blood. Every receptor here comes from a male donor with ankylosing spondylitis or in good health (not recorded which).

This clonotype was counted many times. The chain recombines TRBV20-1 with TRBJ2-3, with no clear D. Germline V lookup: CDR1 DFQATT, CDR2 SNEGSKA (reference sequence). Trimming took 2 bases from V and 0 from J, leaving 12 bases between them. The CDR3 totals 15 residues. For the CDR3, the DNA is TGCAGTGCTAGAAAGGACGCCGCTAGCACAGATACGCAGTATTTT. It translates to CSARKDAASTDTQYF.

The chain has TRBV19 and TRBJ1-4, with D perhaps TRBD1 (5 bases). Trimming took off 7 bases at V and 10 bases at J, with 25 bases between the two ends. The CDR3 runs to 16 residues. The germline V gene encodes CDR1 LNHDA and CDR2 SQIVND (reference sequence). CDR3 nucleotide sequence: TGTGCCAGTAACGATCCTTCCTCAGGACAAACCGGAAAACTGTTTTTT. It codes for CASNDPSSGQTGKLFF.

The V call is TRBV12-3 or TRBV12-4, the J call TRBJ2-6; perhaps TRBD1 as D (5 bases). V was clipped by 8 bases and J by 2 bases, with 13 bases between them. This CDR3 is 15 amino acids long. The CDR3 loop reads CASRRVITGANVLTF. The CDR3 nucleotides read TGTGCCAGCCGCAGGGTTATAACTGGGGCCAACGTCCTGACTTTC.

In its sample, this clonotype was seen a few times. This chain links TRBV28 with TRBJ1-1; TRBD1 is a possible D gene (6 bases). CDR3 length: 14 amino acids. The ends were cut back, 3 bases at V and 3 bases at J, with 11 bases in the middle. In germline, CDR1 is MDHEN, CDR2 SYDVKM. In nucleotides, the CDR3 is TGTGCCAGCAGTTTCAGGGGACCCTACACTGAAGCTTTCTTT. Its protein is CASSFRGPYTEAFF.

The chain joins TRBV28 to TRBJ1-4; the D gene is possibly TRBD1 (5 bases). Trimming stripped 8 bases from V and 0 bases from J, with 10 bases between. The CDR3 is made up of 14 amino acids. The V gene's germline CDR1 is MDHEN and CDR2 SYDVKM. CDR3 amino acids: CASAIRATNEKLFF. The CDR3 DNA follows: TGTGCCAGCGCAATCAGGGCAACTAATGAAAAACTGTTTTTT.

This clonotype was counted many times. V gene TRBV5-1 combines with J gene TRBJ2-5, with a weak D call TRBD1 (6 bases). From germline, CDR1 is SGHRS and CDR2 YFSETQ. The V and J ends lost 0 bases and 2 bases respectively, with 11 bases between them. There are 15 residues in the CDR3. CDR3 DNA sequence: TGCGCCAGCAGCTTGGAAGGACAGCGACAAGAGACCCAGTACTTC. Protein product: CASSLEGQRQETQYF.

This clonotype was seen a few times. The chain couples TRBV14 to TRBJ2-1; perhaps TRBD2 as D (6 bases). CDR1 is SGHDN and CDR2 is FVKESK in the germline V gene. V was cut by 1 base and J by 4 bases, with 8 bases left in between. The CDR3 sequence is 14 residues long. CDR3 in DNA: TGTGCCAGCAGCCAAGCCCGGGGGTACAATGAGCAGTTCTTC. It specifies CASSQARGYNEQFF.

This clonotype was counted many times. This CDR3 is CSAPTGGNDNEQFF. The CDR3 nucleotides are TGCAGTGCTCCGACAGGGGGCAATGACAATGAGCAGTTCTTC. The V gene is TRBV20-1, the J gene TRBJ2-1; 10 bases are a match to TRBD1. The V gene's germline CDR1 is DFQATT and CDR2 SNEGSKA (reference sequence). This CDR3 region has 14 residues. The V and J ends lost 5 bases and 5 bases, in that order; junction bases with no gene match: 6.

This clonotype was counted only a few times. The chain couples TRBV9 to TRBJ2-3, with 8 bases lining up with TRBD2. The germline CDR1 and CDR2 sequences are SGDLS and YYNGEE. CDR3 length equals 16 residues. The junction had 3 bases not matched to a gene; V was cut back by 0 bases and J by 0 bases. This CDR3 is CASSVAGGPSTDTQYF. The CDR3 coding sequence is TGTGCCAGCAGCGTAGCGGGAGGGCCTAGCACAGATACGCAGTATTTT. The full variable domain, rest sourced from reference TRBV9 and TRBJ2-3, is DSGVTQTPKHLITATGQRVTLRCSPRSGDLSVYWYQQSLDQGLQFLIQYYNGEERAKGNILERFSAQQFPDLHSELNLSSLELGDSALYFCASSVAGGPSTDTQYFGPGTRLTVL.

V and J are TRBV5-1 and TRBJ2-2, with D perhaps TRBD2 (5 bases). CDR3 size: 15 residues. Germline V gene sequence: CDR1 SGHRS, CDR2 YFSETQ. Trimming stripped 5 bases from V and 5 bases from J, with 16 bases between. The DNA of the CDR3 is TGCGCCAGCAGAGAGGGATCCCCAACAACCGGGGAGCTGTTTTTT. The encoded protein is CASREGSPTTGELFF.